Below, 14 T cell receptor beta chains from the same sample are listed, as sequenced in a study of blood T cell repertoires in COVID-19 (dated by TCRdb to 2018 to 2020). Libraries were prepared through the immunoSEQ multiplex PCR assay. As stored in TCRdb, this immuneACCESS dataset retains in-frame rearrangements with V and J assigned. A fraction of the clones does not appear; measured against another copy, unresolved V genes explain less than half of the discrepancy, and the remainder lacks a known reason. The sample contains a few hundred thousand clones, roughly 87% of them found a single time. The ten largest account for approximately 1% of the sample. The sample was PBMCs or T cells enriched from blood (not recorded which). The receptors were gathered from a woman under 40 who had recovered from COVID-19.

The chain uses TRBV28 and TRBJ2-1; 7 bases align to TRBD1. The CDR3 is 13 residues long. From germline, CDR1 is MDHEN and CDR2 SYDVKM. V gave up 11 bases and J gave up 2 bases; unmatched junction bases: 6. The CDR3 sequence is CALKQGTYNEQFF. The CDR3 DNA follows: TGTGCCCTAAAACAGGGGACCTACAATGAGCAGTTCTTC. Variable domain in full (rest from reference TRBV28 and TRBJ2-1): DVKVTQSSRYLVKRTGEKVFLECVQDMDHENMFWYRQDPGLGLRLIYFSYDVKMKEKGDIPEGYSVSREKKERFSLILESASTNQTSMYLCALKQGTYNEQFFGPGTRLTVL.

The rearrangement links TRBV19 to TRBJ1-5; D may be TRBD1 (6 bases). The CDR3 is 13 residues long. Trimming removed 5 bases from V and 5 bases from J, with 10 bases in between. Germline CDR1 LNHDA, CDR2 SQIVND (reference sequence). For the CDR3, the DNA is TGTGCCAGTAGTGGAACAGGGTATCAGCCCCAGCATTTT. Translation: CASSGTGYQPQHF.

V is TRBV7-2 and J is TRBJ2-4; 8 nucleotides agree with TRBD1. With V trimmed by 2 bases and J by 3 bases, 6 bases remained unmatched. The CDR3 covers 16 residues. Germline assignment: CDR1 SGHTA and CDR2 FQGNSA. The CDR3 is CASSLQMDRVKNIQYF. The CDR3 DNA is TGTGCCAGCAGCTTACAGATGGACAGGGTCAAAAACATTCAGTACTTC.

This rearrangement joins TRBV7-9 to TRBJ1-4, with D unresolved. The ends were cut back, 5 bases at V and 4 bases at J, with 14 bases in the middle. The germline V gene encodes CDR1 SEHNR and CDR2 FQNEAQ (reference sequence). This CDR3 has 15 amino acids. CDR3 DNA: TGTGCCAGCAGCCGAAGCGGGCTGTTTAATGAAAAACTGTTTTTT. Its protein product is CASSRSGLFNEKLFF.

This clone has only one observation. This sequence joins TRBV7-9 and TRBJ1-3, with D hard to call. Germline lookup yields CDR1 SEHNR and CDR2 FQNEAQ (reference sequence). The CDR3 is made up of 14 amino acids. V was clipped by 5 bases and J by 0 bases, with 8 bases between them. The CDR3 protein is CASSAGLSGNTIYF. CDR3 in DNA: TGTGCCAGCAGCGCGGGCCTCTCTGGAAACACCATATATTTT. The full variable domain, in which reference TRBV7-9 and TRBJ1-3 provide the parts outside the CDR3, is DTGVSQNPRHKITKRGQNVTFRCDPISEHNRLYWYRQTLGQGPEFLTYFQNEAQLEKSRLLSDRFSAERPKGSFSTLEIQRTEQGDSAMYLCASSAGLSGNTIYFGEGSWLTVV.

The genes are TRBV28 and TRBJ1-1; the match to TRBD1 covers 10 bases. V gave up 2 bases and J gave up 1 base; unmatched junction bases: 7. This CDR3 has 17 residues. Per germline, CDR1 MDHEN and CDR2 SYDVKM. The CDR3 region is CASSLDRGPSWNTEAFF. CDR3 sequence (DNA): TGTGCCAGCAGTTTAGACAGGGGGCCAAGCTGGAACACTGAAGCTTTCTTT. The full variable domain, in which reference TRBV28 and TRBJ1-1 provide the parts outside the CDR3, is DVKVTQSSRYLVKRTGEKVFLECVQDMDHENMFWYRQDPGLGLRLIYFSYDVKMKEKGDIPEGYSVSREKKERFSLILESASTNQTSMYLCASSLDRGPSWNTEAFFGQGTRLTVV.

This clone came up many times. The gene calls are TRBV6-2 or TRBV6-3 and TRBJ2-1; the D gene is possibly TRBD2 (5 bases). Germline assignment: CDR1 MNHEY and CDR2 SVGEGT. V lost 4 bases and J 3 bases, leaving 16 bases between the germline ends. The CDR3 is 16 amino acids. The CDR3 is CASSSLAELDYNEQFF. CDR3 DNA sequence: TGTGCCAGCAGTTCGCTAGCAGAGTTAGACTACAATGAGCAGTTCTTC.

The chain recombines TRBV28 with TRBJ1-5, with 10 bases fitting TRBD1. Germline CDR1 reads MDHEN; CDR2 reads SYDVKM. With 6 bases clipped from V and 2 bases from J, the junction kept 7 bases outside the gene matches. The CDR3 is made up of 16 amino acids. This CDR3 reads CASRRTGGMGNQPQHF. For the CDR3, the DNA is TGTGCCAGCAGACGGACAGGGGGAATGGGCAATCAGCCCCAGCATTTT.

V gene TRBV5-4 combines with J gene TRBJ2-5; 7 positions agree with TRBD1. The CDR3 covers 16 residues. Germline trimming cut 4 bases from V and 2 bases from J; bases unmatched to any gene: 11. Germline V CDR1 and CDR2: SGHNT, YYREEE (reference sequence). The CDR3 DNA follows: TGTGCCAGCAGCCCGGATGCCGGGACAGCACAAGAGACCCAGTACTTC. This encodes CASSPDAGTAQETQYF.

The chain combines TRBV19 with TRBJ1-6; perhaps TRBD1 as D (6 bases). Germline V gene lookup returns CDR1 LNHDA and CDR2 SQIVND (reference sequence). The CDR3 runs 15 residues. V was trimmed by 6 bases and J by 6 bases, leaving 15 bases between them. The CDR3 coding sequence is TGTGCCAGTAGGACGGGGGGGGGCTCTAATTCACCCCTCCACTTT. Protein product: CASRTGGGSNSPLHF.

The chain carries TRBV2 and TRBJ2-1; TRBD2 matches 11 bases. CDR1 and CDR2 (germline): SNHLY, FYNNEI. J was trimmed by 4 bases and V by 5 bases; bases with no gene match: 7. The CDR3 spans 16 residues. As DNA, the CDR3 is TGTGCCAGCAGTCCACGAACTAGCGGGGGTTACAATGAGCAGTTCTTC. Protein product: CASSPRTSGGYNEQFF.

CDR3 amino acids: CASSLGQEVETQYF. CDR3 coding DNA: TGTGCCAGCAGCTTGGGACAGGAGGTAGAGACCCAGTACTTC. The gene calls are TRBV5-4 and TRBJ2-5; D might be TRBD1 (6 bases). Trimming took off 0 bases at V and 4 bases at J, with 10 bases between the two ends. Looked up from germline, CDR1 is SGHNT and CDR2 is YYREEE (reference sequence). The CDR3 is 14 amino acids.

The chain joins TRBV5-1 to TRBJ1-2; 7 positions agree with TRBD1. The CDR3 extends over 17 amino acids. Looked up from germline, CDR1 is SGHRS and CDR2 is YFSETQ. The junction had 8 bases not matched to a gene; V was cut back by 0 bases and J by 0 bases. In DNA form, the CDR3 reads TGCGCCAGCAGCTTGGATGGACAGGCGTTCTCTAACTATGGCTACACCTTC. Its protein is CASSLDGQAFSNYGYTF.

This chain links TRBV9 with TRBJ1-4, with a possible D match to TRBD1 (6 bases). The CDR3 totals 15 residues. V dropped 2 bases and J dropped 1 base, with 9 bases sitting between them. The germline V gene has CDR1 SGDLS and CDR2 YYNGEE. In nucleotides, the CDR3 is TGTGCCAGCAGCGTTGGGGGCGGAACTAATGAAAAACTGTTTTTT. Protein sequence: CASSVGGGTNEKLFF.